This TCR beta chain was identified during a study of blood T cell repertoires in COVID-19. Turning to the study itself: Sites in the United States, Italy and Spain provided acute and convalescent COVID-19 samples. T cells, B-cell-depleted T cells, or PBMCs provided the cDNA or gDNA that served as material.

Authors' methods: Reference gene primer amplification in the assay estimated nucleated cell counts. Measured with immunoSEQ multiplex PCR; TCRdb has only the in-frame clones, and not every one. The DNA was the basis for D and trimming; V, J and clone size are from that table. Of around 700,000 clones listed, about nine tenths are singletons. The V end was cut by 2 bases, the J end by 2 bases, with 15 bases between. The CDR3 is made up of 16 amino acids. CDR1 and CDR2 from the germline V gene are MGHRA and YSYEKL. The TCR comes from a woman under 30 with acute or convalescent COVID-19. Sequencing was performed on peripheral blood. V usage is TRBV4-1 and J usage is TRBJ1-2; the D gene is possibly TRBD1 (5 bases). CDR3 nucleotide sequence: TGCGCCAGCAGCCAACCACGGGAGGGACCGAACTATGGCTACACCTTC. It is translated as CASSQPREGPNYGYTF.